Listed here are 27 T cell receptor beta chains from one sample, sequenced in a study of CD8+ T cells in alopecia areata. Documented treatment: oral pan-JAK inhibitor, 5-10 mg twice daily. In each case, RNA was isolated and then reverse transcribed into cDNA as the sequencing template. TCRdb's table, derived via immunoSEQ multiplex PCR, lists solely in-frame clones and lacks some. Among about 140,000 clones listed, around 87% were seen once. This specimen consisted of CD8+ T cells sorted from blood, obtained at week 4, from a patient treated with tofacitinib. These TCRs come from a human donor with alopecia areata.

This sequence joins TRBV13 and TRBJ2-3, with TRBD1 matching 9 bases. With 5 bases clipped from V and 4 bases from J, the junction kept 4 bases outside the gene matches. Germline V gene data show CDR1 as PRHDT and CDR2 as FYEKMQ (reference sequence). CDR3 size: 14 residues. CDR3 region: CASSSGQGPDTQYF. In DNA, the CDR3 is TGTGCCAGCAGCAGTGGACAGGGGCCAGATACGCAGTATTTT.

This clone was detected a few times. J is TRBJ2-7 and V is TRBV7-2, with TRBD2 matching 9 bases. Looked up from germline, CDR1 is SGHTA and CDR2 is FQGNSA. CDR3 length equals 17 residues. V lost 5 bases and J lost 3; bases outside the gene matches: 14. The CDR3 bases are TGTGCCAGCAGCCCGGCTGTAGCGGGAGCCCCCTACTACGAGCAGTACTTC. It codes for CASSPAVAGAPYYEQYF.

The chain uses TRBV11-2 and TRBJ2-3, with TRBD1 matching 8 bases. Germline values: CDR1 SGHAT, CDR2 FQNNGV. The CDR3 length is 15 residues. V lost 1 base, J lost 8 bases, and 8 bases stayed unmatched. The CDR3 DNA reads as TGTGCCAGCAGCTTAGGCAGGGGGCCCAGTGTTACGCAGTATTTT. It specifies CASSLGRGPSVTQYF.

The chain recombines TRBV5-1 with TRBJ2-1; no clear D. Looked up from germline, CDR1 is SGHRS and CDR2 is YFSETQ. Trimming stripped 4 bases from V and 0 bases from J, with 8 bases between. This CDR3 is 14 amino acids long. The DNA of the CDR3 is TGCGCCAGCAGCCCCGGTCTCTCCTACAATGAGCAGTTCTTC. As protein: CASSPGLSYNEQFF.

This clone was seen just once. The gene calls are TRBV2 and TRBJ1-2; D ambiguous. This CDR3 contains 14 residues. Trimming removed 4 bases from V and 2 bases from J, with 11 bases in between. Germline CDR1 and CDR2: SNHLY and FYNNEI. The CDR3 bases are TGTGCCAGCAGTGCGGTGAACGACAACTATGGCTACACCTTC. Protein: CASSAVNDNYGYTF.

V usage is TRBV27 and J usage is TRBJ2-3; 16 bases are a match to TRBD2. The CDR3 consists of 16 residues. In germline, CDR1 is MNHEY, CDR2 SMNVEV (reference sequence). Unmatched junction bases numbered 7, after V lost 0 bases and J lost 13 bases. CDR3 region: CASSLSWGLAGGAEYF. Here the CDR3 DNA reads TGTGCCAGCAGTTTATCGTGGGGACTAGCGGGGGGGGCCGAGTATTTT.

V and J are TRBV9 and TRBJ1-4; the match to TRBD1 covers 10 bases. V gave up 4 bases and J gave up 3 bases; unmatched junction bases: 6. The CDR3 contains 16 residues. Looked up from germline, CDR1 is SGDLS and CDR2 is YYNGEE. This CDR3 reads CASSPPGTGANEKLFF. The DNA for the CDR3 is TGTGCCAGCAGCCCTCCGGGGACAGGGGCTAATGAAAAACTGTTTTTT.

CDR3 coding DNA: TGTGCCAGTAGTATTGCGGGACAAGAAGCTTTCTTT. This codes for CASSIAGQEAFF. The chain carries TRBV19 and TRBJ1-1; possible D gene TRBD1, 6 bases. There are 12 residues in the CDR3. Looked up from germline, CDR1 is LNHDA and CDR2 is SQIVND (reference sequence). Deletions cut 3 bases from V and 8 bases from J, with 10 bases between.

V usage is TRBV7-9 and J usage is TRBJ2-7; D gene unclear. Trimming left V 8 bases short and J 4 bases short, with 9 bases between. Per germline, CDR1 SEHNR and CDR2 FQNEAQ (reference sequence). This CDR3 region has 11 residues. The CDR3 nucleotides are TGTGCCAGCCCCCAACCGTACGAGCAGTACTTC. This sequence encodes CASPQPYEQYF.

The CDR3 DNA sequence: TGCAGCGTTGATTCCCTTACTGACAATGAGCAGTTCTTC. Its protein is CSVDSLTDNEQFF. V is TRBV29-1 and J is TRBJ2-1; D gene unclear. The CDR3 has 13 amino acids. The ends were cut back, 3 bases at V and 5 bases at J, with 11 bases in the middle. Germline CDR1 reads SQVTM; CDR2 reads ANQGSEA.

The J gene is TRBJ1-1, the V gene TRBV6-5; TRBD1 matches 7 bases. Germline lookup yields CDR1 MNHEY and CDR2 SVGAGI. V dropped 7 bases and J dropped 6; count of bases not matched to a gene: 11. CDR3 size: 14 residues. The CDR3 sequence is CASMVLGTAAEAFF. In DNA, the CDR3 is TGTGCCAGCATGGTGCTCGGGACAGCGGCTGAAGCTTTCTTT.

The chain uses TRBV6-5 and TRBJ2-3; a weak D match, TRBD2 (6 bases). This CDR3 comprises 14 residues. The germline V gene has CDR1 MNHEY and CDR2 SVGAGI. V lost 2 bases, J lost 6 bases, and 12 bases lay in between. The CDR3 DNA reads TGTGCCAGCAGTTACGCGGGGCGGGCGGATACGCAGTATTTT. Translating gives CASSYAGRADTQYF.

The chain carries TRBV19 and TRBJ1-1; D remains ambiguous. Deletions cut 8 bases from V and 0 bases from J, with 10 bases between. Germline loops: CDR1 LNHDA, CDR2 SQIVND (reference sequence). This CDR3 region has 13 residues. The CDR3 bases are TGTGCCAGTGGGCAGAGCATGAACACTGAAGCTTTCTTT. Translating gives CASGQSMNTEAFF.

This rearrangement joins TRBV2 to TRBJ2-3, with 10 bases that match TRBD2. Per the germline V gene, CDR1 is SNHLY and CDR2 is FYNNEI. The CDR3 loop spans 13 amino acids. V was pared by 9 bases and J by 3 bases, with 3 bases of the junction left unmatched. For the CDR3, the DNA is TGTGCCAGTGCTAGCGGGAGAACAGATACGCAGTATTTT. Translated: CASASGRTDTQYF. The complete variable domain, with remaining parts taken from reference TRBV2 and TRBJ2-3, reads EPEVTQTPSHQVTQMGQEVILRCVPISNHLYFYWYRQILGQKVEFLVSFYNNEISEKSEIFDDQFSVERPDGSNFTLKIRSTKLEDSAMYFCASASGRTDTQYFGPGTRLTVL.

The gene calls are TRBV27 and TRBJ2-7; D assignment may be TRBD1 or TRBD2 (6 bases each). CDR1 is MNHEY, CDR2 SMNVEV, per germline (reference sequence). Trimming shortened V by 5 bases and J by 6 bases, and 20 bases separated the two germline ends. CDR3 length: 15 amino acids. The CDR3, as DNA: TGTGCCAGCAGTCTCTCCCCGGGGGCTGATATCGAGCAGTACTTC. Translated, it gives CASSLSPGADIEQYF.

CDR3 sequence: CASKGSHEQYF. CDR3 DNA sequence: TGTGCCAGCAAAGGCAGCCACGAGCAGTACTTC. The chain joins TRBV28 to TRBJ2-7; D remains unclear. V gave up 7 bases and J gave up 5 bases, with 9 bases separating them. Germline V gives CDR1 MDHEN, CDR2 SYDVKM. There are 11 residues in the CDR3.

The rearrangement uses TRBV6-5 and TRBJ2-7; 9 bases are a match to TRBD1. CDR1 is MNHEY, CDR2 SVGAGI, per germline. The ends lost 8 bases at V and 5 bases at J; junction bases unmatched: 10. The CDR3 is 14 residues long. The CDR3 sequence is CASGYEGQGHEQYF. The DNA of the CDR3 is TGTGCCAGCGGGTATGAGGGACAGGGCCACGAGCAGTACTTC.

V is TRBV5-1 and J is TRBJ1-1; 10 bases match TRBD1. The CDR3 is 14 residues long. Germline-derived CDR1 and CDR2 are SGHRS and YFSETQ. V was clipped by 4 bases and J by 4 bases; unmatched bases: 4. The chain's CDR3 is CASSDGTGVTEAFF. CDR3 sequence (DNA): TGCGCCAGCAGCGACGGGACAGGGGTCACTGAAGCTTTCTTT.

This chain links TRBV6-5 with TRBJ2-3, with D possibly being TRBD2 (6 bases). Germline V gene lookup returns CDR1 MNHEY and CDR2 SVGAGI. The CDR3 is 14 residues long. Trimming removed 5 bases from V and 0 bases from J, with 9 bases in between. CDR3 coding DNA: TGTGCCAGCAGTCCGGACTATAGCACAGATACGCAGTATTTT. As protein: CASSPDYSTDTQYF.

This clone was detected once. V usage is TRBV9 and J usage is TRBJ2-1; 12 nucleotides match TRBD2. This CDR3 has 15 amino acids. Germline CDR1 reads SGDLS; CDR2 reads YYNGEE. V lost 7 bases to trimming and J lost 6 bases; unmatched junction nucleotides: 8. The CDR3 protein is CASQITSGGSNEQFF. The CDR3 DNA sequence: TGTGCCAGCCAAATTACTAGCGGGGGGAGCAATGAGCAGTTCTTC.

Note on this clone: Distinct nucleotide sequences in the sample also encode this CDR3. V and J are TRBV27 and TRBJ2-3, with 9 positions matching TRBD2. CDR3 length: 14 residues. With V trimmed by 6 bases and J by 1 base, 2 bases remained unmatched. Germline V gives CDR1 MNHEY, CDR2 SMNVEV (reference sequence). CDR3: CASRIAGGTDTQYF. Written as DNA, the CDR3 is TGTGCCAGCAGGATAGCGGGGGGCACAGATACGCAGTATTTT.

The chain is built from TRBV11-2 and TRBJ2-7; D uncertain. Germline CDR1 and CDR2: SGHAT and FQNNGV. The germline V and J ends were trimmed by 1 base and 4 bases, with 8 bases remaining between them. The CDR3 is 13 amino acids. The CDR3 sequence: CASSLVGYYEQYF. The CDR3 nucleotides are TGTGCCAGCAGCTTAGTTGGGTATTACGAGCAGTACTTC.

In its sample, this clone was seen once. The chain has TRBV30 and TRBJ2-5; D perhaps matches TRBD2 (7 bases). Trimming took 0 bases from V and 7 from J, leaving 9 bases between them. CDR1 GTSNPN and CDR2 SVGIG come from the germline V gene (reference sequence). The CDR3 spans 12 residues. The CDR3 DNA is TGTGCCTGGAGTGTAGGGGGGGGGACCCAGTACTTC. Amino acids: CAWSVGGGTQYF. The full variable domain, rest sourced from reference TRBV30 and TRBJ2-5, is SQTIHQWPATLVQPVGSPLSLECTVEGTSNPNLYWYRQAAGRGLQLLFYSVGIGQISSEVPQNLSASRPQDRQFILSSKKLLLSDSGFYLCAWSVGGGTQYFGPGTRLLVL.

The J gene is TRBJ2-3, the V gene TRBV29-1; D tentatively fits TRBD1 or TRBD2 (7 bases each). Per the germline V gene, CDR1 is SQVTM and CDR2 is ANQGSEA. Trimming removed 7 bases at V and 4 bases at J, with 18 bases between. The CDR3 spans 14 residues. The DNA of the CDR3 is TGCAGCGCTCGCAGGGGGGGGTCGCCAGATACGCAGTATTTT. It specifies CSARRGGSPDTQYF.

In nucleotides, the CDR3 is TGCAGCGTTGAAGATCTTGACAGGGGGGGCTATGGCTACACCTTC. It codes for CSVEDLDRGGYGYTF. The gene calls are TRBV29-1 and TRBJ1-2; 9 nucleotides line up with TRBD1. V was clipped by 0 bases and J by 4 bases; unmatched bases: 6. The germline V gene encodes CDR1 SQVTM and CDR2 ANQGSEA. CDR3 size: 15 residues. The complete variable domain, with remaining parts taken from reference TRBV29-1 and TRBJ1-2, reads SAVISQKPSRDICQRGTSLTIQCQVDSQVTMMFWYRQQPGQSLTLIATANQGSEATYESGFVIDKFPISRPNLTFSTLTVSNMSPEDSSIYLCSVEDLDRGGYGYTFGSGTRLTVV.

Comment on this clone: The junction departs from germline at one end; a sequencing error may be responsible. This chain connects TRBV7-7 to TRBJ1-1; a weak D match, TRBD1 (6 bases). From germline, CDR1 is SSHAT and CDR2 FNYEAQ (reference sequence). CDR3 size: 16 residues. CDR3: CASSPRLTGADTEAFF. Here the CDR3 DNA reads TGTGCTAGCAGCCCACGGCTTACGGGGGCGGACACTGAAGCTTTCTTT.

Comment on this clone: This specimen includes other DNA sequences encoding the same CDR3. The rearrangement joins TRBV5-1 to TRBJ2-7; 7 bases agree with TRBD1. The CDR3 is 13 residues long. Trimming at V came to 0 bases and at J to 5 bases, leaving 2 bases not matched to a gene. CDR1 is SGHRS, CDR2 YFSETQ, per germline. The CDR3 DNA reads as TGCGCCAGCAGCTTGGGCCAGGGGGACGAGCAGTACTTC. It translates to CASSLGQGDEQYF.